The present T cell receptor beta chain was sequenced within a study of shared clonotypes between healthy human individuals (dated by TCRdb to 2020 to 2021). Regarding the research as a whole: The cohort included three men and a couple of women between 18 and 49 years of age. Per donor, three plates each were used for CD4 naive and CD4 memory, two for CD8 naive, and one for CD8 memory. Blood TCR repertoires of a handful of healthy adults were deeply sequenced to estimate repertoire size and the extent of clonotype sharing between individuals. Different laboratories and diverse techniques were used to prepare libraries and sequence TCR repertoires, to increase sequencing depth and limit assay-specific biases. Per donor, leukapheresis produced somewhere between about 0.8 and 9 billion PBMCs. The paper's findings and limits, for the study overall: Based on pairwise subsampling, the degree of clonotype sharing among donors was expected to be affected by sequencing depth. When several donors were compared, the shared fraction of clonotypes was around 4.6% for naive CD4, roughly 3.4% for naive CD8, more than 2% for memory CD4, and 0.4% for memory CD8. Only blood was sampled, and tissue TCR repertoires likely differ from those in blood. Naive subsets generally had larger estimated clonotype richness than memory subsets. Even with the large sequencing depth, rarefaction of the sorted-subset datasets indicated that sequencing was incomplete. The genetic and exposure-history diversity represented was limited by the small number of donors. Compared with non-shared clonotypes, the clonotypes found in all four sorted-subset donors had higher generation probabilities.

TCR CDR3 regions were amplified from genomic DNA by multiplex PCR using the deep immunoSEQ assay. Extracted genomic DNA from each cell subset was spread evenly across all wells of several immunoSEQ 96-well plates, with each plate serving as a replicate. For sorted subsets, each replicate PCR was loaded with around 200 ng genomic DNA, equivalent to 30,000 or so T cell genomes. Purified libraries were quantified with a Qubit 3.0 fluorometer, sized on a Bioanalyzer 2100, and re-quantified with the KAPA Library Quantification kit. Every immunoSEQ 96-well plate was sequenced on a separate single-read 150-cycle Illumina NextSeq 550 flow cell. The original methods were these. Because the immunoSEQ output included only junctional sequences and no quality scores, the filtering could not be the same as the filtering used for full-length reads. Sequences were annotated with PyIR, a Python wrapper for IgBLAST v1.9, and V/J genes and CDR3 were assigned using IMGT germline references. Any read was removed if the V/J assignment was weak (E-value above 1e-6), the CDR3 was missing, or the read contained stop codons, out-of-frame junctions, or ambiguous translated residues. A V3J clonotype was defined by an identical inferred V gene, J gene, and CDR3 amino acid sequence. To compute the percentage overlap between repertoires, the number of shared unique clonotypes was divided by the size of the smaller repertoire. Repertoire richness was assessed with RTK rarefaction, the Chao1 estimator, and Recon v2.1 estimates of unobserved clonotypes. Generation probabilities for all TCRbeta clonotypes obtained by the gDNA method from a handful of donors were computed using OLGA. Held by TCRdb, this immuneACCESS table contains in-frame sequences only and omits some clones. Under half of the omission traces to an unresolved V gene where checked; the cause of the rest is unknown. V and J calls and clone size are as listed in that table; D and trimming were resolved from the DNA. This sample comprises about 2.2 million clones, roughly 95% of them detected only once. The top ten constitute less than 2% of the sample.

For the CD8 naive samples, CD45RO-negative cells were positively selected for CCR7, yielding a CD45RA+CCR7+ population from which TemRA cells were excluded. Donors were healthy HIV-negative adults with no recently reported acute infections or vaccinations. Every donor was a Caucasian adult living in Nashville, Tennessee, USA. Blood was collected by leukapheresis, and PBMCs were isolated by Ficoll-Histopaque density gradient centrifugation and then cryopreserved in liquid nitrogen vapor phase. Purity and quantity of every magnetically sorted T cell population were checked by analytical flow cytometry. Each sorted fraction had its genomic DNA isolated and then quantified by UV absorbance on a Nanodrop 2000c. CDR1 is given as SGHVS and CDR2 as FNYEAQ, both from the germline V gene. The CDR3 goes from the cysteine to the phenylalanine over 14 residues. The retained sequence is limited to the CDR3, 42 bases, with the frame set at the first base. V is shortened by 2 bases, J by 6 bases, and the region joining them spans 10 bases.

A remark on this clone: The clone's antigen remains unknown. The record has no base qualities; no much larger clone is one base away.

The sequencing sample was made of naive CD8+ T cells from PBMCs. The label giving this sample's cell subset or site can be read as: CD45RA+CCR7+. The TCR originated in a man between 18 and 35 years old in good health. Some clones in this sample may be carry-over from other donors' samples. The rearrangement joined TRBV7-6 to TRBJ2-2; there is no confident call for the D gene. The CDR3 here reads CASSLLAVPGELFF. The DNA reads TGTGCCAGCAGCTTATTGGCTGTCCCCGGGGAGCTGTTTTTT. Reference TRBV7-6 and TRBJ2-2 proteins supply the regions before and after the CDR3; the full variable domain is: GAGVSQSPRYKVTKRGQDVALRCDPISGHVSLYWYRQALGQGPEFLTYFNYEAQQDKSGLPNDRFSAERPEGSISTLTIQRTEQRDSAMYRCASSLLAVPGELFFGEGSRLTVL.